The table lists the clone carrying this T cell receptor (beta chain) with a few counts. From germline, CDR1 is DFQATT and CDR2 SNEGSKA (reference sequence). CDR3 size: 14 residues. V shed 2 bases, J shed 2 bases, and the junction held 3 bases outside the gene matches. PCR was performed a second time for about 7 to 12 cycles using a sample-barcoded 5' primer and a J-beta primer mix. Each CDR3 protein gets one entry after TCRdb re-called the 5' RACE reads with MiXCR. Of some 640,000 distinct CDR3 sequences in the sample, less than 35% are singletons; the top ten hold 15% to 18%. The data are from a study of blood T cells in healthy people across ages.

Sequencing input: blood. This chain connects TRBV20-1 to TRBJ2-3; 8 positions agree with TRBD2. This TCR came from a woman of 80 years or more in good health. The CDR3 reads CSARRRGATDTQYF. CDR3 DNA sequence: TGCAGTGCTAGAAGGCGGGGGGCCACAGATACGCAGTATTTT.